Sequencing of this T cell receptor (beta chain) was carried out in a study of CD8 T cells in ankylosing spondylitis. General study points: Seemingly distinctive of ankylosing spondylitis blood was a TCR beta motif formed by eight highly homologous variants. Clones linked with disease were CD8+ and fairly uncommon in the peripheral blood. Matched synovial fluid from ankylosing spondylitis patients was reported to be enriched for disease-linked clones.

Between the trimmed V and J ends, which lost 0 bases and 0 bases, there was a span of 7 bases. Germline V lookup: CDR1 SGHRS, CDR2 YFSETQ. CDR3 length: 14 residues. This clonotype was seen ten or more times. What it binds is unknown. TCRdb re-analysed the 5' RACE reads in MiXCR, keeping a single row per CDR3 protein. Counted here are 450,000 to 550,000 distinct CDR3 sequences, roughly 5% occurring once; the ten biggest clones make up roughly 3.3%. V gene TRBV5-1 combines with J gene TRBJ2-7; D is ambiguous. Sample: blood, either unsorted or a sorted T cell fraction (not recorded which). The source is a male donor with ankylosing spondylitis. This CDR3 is CASSLVTDSYEQYF. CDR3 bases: TGCGCCAGCAGCTTGGTCACAGACTCCTACGAGCAGTACTTC. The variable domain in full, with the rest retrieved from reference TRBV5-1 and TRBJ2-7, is KAGVTQTPRYLIKTRGQQVTLSCSPISGHRSVSWYQQTPGQGLQFLFEYFSETQRNKGNFPGRFSGRQFSNSRSEMNVSTLELGDSALYLCASSLVTDSYEQYFGPGTRLTVT.